This T cell receptor (beta chain) was sequenced in a study of regulatory T cells in long-lasting Graves disease. Study conclusions and caveats: Relative to new patients (approximately 960), persistent patients exhibited greater sharing of public clonotypes (approximately 2,500).

As concerns this clonotype: Its antigen is currently unknown.

Researchers made TCR beta libraries by using iRepertoire HTBI primers and running Arm-PCR on CDR3 regions. Original methodology: Spanning all samples, the identified segments comprised around 64 TRBV and around 15 TRBJ. Each CDR3 protein gets one entry after TCRdb re-called the multiplex PCR reads with MiXCR. The V and J calls here are based on TCRdb, not the publication. The data hold fewer than 500,000 distinct CDR3 sequences, with under 20% observed a single time. Noted time point: newly diagnosed GD, antithyroid drugs for less than 3 months. PBMC-derived RNA was used for the TCR library. The peripheral blood volume drawn was 8 to 9.5 milliliters, and it was collected into EDTA tubes. The same data also went into a second study, on T cells in Graves' hyperthyroidism and ophthalmopathy. That publication notes: Uncontrolled infections, other autoimmune diseases, pregnancy or lactation led to exclusion of patients.

The specimen comprised peripheral blood mononuclear cells (PBMCs), sampled at new diagnosis, from a patient treated with antithyroid drugs. The sequence was collected from a man aged 40-55 years with Graves disease.

In DNA form, the CDR3 reads TGCAGCGTTGGGGGGTTCGGAGAGACCCAGTACTTC. Its translation: CSVGGFGETQYF. V and J are TRBV29-1 and TRBJ2-5; D is perhaps TRBD1 or TRBD2 (5 bases each). The V gene lost 4 bases and the J gene lost 4 bases, with 10 bases spanning the gap. The germline V gene encodes CDR1 SQVTM and CDR2 ANQGSEA. This CDR3 comprises 12 residues.